This TCR beta chain was captured in a study of cytomegalovirus exposure and HLA in healthy donors. Germline V gene data show CDR1 as MNHEY and CDR2 as SMNVEV (reference sequence). Trimming left V 0 bases short and J 1 base short, with 12 bases between. This CDR3 has 16 amino acids. The PCR was carried out with 60 Vbeta primers and 13 Jbeta primers. Repertoires were generated with immunoSEQ multiplex PCR, while TCRdb's copy carries only in-frame clones and drops some. The sample has 210,000 or so clones; over 75% are singletons. This TCR derives from a boy younger than 18 in good health and CMV-seronegative. The chain joins TRBV27 to TRBJ1-1; D remains unclear. Sequenced sample: PBMCs. Here the CDR3 DNA reads TGTGCCAGCAGTTTATCCCCGGGCGCGGGGAACACTGAAGCTTTCTTT. As protein: CASSLSPGAGNTEAFF.